This T cell receptor (beta chain) is drawn from a study of blood T cell repertoires in COVID-19. Across the whole study: In each case, the material was cDNA or gDNA derived from T cells, B-cell-depleted T cells, or PBMCs.

CDR1 and CDR2 from the germline V gene are WNHNN and SYGVQD (reference sequence). CDR3 length: 14 residues. Trimming took off 4 bases at V and 5 bases at J, with 15 bases between the two ends. Method: immunoSEQ multiplex PCR; TCRdb's copy keeps in-frame clones and lacks some. The sample records about 190,000 clones, approximately 90% being singletons. The sequenced sample was peripheral blood. This clonotype was obtained from a human donor in a cohort sampled during active COVID-19. This sequence joins TRBV10-1 and TRBJ2-7; a possible D gene is TRBD1 (6 bases). CDR3 protein: CASSAGTNGNEQYF. The DNA of the CDR3 is TGCGCCAGCAGTGCCGGGACAAACGGCAACGAGCAGTACTTC.